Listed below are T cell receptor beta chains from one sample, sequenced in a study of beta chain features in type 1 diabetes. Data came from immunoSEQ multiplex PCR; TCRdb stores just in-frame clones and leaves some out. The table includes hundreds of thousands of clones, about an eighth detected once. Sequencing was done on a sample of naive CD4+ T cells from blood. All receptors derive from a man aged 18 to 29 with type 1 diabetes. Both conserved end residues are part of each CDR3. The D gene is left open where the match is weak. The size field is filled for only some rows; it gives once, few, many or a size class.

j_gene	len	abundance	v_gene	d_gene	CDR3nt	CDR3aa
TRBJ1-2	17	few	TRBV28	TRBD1	TGTGCCAGCAGTCGGGACAGGTTTTCCCCACCTAACTATGGCTACACCTTC	CASSRDRFSPPNYGYTF
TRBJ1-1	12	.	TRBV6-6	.	TGTGCCAGCAGTTACGTGAACACTGAAGCTTTCTTT	CASSYVNTEAFF
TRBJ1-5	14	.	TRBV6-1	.	TGTGCCAGCAGTGCAGACATTAGCAATCAGCCCCAGCATTTT	CASSADISNQPQHF
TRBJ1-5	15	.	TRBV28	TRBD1	TGTGCCAGCAACCTCCGGGACAGGGAGAATCAGCCCCAGCATTTT	CASNLRDRENQPQHF
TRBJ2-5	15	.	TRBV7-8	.	TGTGCCAGCACCCGACTCTGGGAAGGGGAAGAGACCCAGTACTTC	CASTRLWEGEETQYF
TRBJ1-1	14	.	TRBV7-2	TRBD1	TGTGCCAGCAGCGTGGACAGGGGAAGCACTGAAGCTTTCTTT	CASSVDRGSTEAFF
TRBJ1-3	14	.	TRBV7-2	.	TGTGCCAGCAGCTTAGGGTTTGATAGGGACACCATATATTTT	CASSLGFDRDTIYF
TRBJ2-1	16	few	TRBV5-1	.	TGCGCCAGCAGCCAAGCCCGGTGGGGGACATACAATGAGCAGTTCTTC	CASSQARWGTYNEQFF
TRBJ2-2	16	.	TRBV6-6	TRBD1	TGTGCCAGCAGTTACACAGGGACAGAGAACACCGGGGAGCTGTTTTTT	CASSYTGTENTGELFF
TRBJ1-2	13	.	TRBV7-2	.	TGTGCCAGCAGCATACTACAGGGAGGCGGCTACACCTTC	CASSILQGGGYTF
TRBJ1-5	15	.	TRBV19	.	TGTGCCAGTACCTTCTCCGGGACCGGCAATCAGCCCCAGCATTTT	CASTFSGTGNQPQHF
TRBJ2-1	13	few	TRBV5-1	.	TGCGCCAGCAGCTTGGAAAGGATCGGTGAGCAGTTCTTC	CASSLERIGEQFF
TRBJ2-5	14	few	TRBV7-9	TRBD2	TGTGCCAGCAGCTTAGTTCCGGGAGGGGAGACCCAGTACTTC	CASSLVPGGETQYF
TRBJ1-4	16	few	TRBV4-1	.	TGCGCCAGCAGCCCCGTGGGTACCGGTTGGGGTGAAAAACTGTTTTTT	CASSPVGTGWGEKLFF
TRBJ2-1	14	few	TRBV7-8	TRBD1	TGTGCCAGCACCCCGCTTTCGACAGGGTTTAGTGGGTTCTTC	CASTPLSTGFSGFF
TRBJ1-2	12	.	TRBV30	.	TGTGCCTGGAGTGTAATGACCTATGGCTACACCTTC	CAWSVMTYGYTF
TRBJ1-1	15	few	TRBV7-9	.	TGTGCCAGCAGCTTAGTCCGGGGCATGAACACTGAAGCTTTCTTT	CASSLVRGMNTEAFF
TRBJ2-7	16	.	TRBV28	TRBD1	TGTGCCAGCAGTTATACCTTTCGGACAGGGAACTACGAGCAGTACTTC	CASSYTFRTGNYEQYF
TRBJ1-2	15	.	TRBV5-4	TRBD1	TGTGCCAGCAGCTCACCGGGACAGTCCAACTATGGCTACACCTTC	CASSSPGQSNYGYTF
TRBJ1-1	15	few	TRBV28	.	TGTGCCAGCAATCCCCGGGGGGAAATGAACACTGAAGCTTTCTTT	CASNPRGEMNTEAFF
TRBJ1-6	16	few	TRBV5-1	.	TGCGCCAGCAGCTTCGGAGGAGTGGATATTGGTTCACCCCTCCACTTT	CASSFGGVDIGSPLHF
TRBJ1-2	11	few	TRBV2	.	TGTGCCAGCAGGAGGGGAGAAGGCTACACCTTC	CASRRGEGYTF
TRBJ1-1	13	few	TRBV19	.	TGTGCCAGTAGTCACAGGGAGGTCACTGAAGCTTTCTTT	CASSHREVTEAFF
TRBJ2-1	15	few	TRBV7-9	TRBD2	TGTGCCAGCAGCTTAAGTACTAGCGGGTACAATGAGCAGTTCTTC	CASSLSTSGYNEQFF
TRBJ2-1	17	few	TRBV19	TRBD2	TGTGCCAGTAGTATAGGGACTAGCGGGGGCTCCTACAATGAGCAGTTCTTC	CASSIGTSGGSYNEQFF
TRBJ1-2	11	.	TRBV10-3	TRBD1	TGTGCCATCTCCGGGACAGAGATTTACACCTTC	CAISGTEIYTF
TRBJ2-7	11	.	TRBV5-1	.	TGCGCCAGCAGCCGCCGAGGCGAGCAGTACTTC	CASSRRGEQYF
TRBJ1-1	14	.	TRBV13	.	TGTGCCAGCAGCTTCGGATCCATGAACACTGAAGCTTTCTTT	CASSFGSMNTEAFF
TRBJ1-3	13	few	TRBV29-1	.	TGCAGCGTTAGGACAGACTCTGGAAACACCATATATTTT	CSVRTDSGNTIYF
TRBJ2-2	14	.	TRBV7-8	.	TGTGCCAGCAGCTTAGCGCCTACAGGCGGGGAGCTGTTTTTT	CASSLAPTGGELFF
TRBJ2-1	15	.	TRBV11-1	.	TGTGCCAGCAGCTTAGGAGGGACACCTTACAATGAGCAGTTCTTC	CASSLGGTPYNEQFF
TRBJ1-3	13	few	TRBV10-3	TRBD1	TGTGCCATACAGACAGGGGCTGGAAACACCATATATTTT	CAIQTGAGNTIYF
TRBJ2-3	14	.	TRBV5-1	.	TGCGCCAGCAGCTTAGCGGGTAGCACAGATACGCAGTATTTT	CASSLAGSTDTQYF
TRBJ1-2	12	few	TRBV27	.	TGTGCCAGCAGTTCCCGCAACTATGGCTACACCTTC	CASSSRNYGYTF
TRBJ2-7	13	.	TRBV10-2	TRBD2	TGCGCCAGCAAAAAGCGGGATTCCTACGAGCAGTACTTC	CASKKRDSYEQYF
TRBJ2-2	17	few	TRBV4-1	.	TGCGCCAGCAGCCAAGAAACGGACAGCTATGACACCGGGGAGCTGTTTTTT	CASSQETDSYDTGELFF